Each of the 11 T cell receptor beta chains below was sequenced from the same sample in a study of beta chain features in type 1 diabetes. Study outcomes and limitations: Type 1 diabetes patients had moderately but significantly shorter TCRB CDR3s in all four CD4+ subsets.

The investigators reverse transcribed all of the isolated RNA, so they sequenced expressed TCRB transcripts. TCRdb's copy holds only in-frame clones and misses some; the assay was immunoSEQ multiplex PCR. This table holds 230,000 or so clones, 16% found once. Their target antigens are unknown. The sequenced material came from naive CD4+ T cells from blood. All receptors derive from a man aged 30-40 years with type 1 diabetes.

This clone was counted between two and nine times. V is TRBV5-4 and J is TRBJ2-6; the D gene is possibly TRBD1 (5 bases). Trimming took 3 bases from V and 0 from J, leaving 10 bases between them. Germline lookup yields CDR1 SGHNT and CDR2 YYREEE (reference sequence). The CDR3 covers 16 residues. CDR3 sequence reads: CASSSGQLSGANVLTF. The CDR3, as DNA: TGTGCCAGCAGCTCCGGACAACTCTCTGGGGCCAACGTCCTGACTTTC.

The sample holds a few counts of this clone. This chain links TRBV23-1 with TRBJ1-1; no definite D call. TRBV23-1 is an ORF, and what it does is uncertain. V lost 0 bases to trimming and J lost 4 bases, with 9 bases between them. The CDR3 totals 14 residues. The DNA for the CDR3 is TGCGCCAGCAGTCAATCGCGCCCAGGCACTGAAGCTTTCTTT. It specifies CASSQSRPGTEAFF.

This chain links TRBV10-3 with TRBJ1-2; 8 nucleotides line up with TRBD1. The CDR3 has 15 amino acids. V trimming: 6 bases; J trimming: 0 bases; junction bases outside the gene matches: 6. The germline CDR1 and CDR2 sequences are ENHRY and SYGVKD. The CDR3 is CAISGGQGPNYGYTF. The CDR3, as DNA: TGTGCCATCAGCGGCGGACAGGGCCCTAACTATGGCTACACCTTC.

The CDR3 here is CASSQATGSLNEQYF. The CDR3 bases are TGCGCCAGCAGCCAAGCGACAGGCTCTTTGAACGAGCAGTACTTC. This sequence joins TRBV4-1 and TRBJ2-7, with D perhaps matching TRBD1 (6 bases). The CDR3 has 15 amino acids. Per germline, CDR1 MGHRA and CDR2 YSYEKL. V was clipped by 1 base and J by 5 bases, with 15 bases between them.

There are a few counts of this clone. The V and J genes are TRBV29-1 and TRBJ1-4; no clear D. The CDR3 is 14 amino acids. Trimming removed 4 bases from V and 2 bases from J, with 11 bases in between. Germline CDR1 and CDR2: SQVTM and ANQGSEA. CDR3 residues: CSVAPMLTNEKLFF. CDR3 coding DNA: TGCAGCGTTGCCCCAATGTTGACTAATGAAAAACTGTTTTTT.

The rearrangement links TRBV29-1 to TRBJ2-5; TRBD2 agrees at 10 bases. The germline CDR1 and CDR2 sequences are SQVTM and ANQGSEA. V trimming: 5 bases; J trimming: 4 bases; junction bases outside the gene matches: 1. This CDR3 is built from 12 residues. CDR3 bases: TGCAGCGTTCTAGCGGGAGCAGAGACCCAGTACTTC. Amino acids: CSVLAGAETQYF.

In this sample, this clone turned up a few times. The chain has TRBV29-1 and TRBJ1-1, with D uncertain. Trimming removed 3 bases at V and 0 bases at J, with 8 bases between. This CDR3 spans 13 amino acids. The V gene's germline CDR1 is SQVTM and CDR2 ANQGSEA. CDR3 amino acids: CSVEFRLNTEAFF. The CDR3 coding sequence is TGCAGCGTTGAGTTCCGGTTGAACACTGAAGCTTTCTTT.

The chain couples TRBV30 to TRBJ2-2; TRBD2 matches 7 bases. CDR1 GTSNPN and CDR2 SVGIG come from the germline V gene (reference sequence). The length of the CDR3 is 10 residues. V lost 3 bases, J lost 13 bases, and 2 bases stayed unmatched. CDR3 sequence (DNA): TGTGCCTGGAGCGGGGGGAGGCTGTTTTTT. Protein product: CAWSGGRLFF.

The rearrangement joins TRBV29-1 to TRBJ2-2; D call uncertain. This CDR3 has 13 residues. Germline CDR1 is SQVTM and CDR2 is ANQGSEA. Trimming shortened V by 5 bases and J by 4 bases, and 11 bases separated the two germline ends. The CDR3 region has the DNA TGCAGCGTTCCCGTAAGAGCCACCGGGGAGCTGTTTTTT. Amino acid sequence: CSVPVRATGELFF.

The CDR3 DNA sequence: TGTGCCTGGAGTGTACTGTCGGGGTACGAGCAGTACTTC. Amino acids: CAWSVLSGYEQYF. V usage is TRBV30 and J usage is TRBJ2-7; maybe TRBD2 (5 bases). The CDR3 extends over 13 amino acids. The ends were cut back, 0 bases at V and 4 bases at J, with 10 bases in the middle. Per the germline V gene, CDR1 is GTSNPN and CDR2 is SVGIG (reference sequence).

The gene calls are TRBV6-5 and TRBJ2-7; D is tentatively TRBD1 or TRBD2 (6 bases each). The CDR3 contains 15 residues. Germline V gene data show CDR1 as MNHEY and CDR2 as SVGAGI. V was shortened by 3 bases and J by 7 bases, with 19 bases between the two germline ends. The CDR3 DNA sequence: TGTGCCAGCAGTTATGGCCCTACGGGGGCGAAAGAGCAGTACTTC. Encoded protein: CASSYGPTGAKEQYF.